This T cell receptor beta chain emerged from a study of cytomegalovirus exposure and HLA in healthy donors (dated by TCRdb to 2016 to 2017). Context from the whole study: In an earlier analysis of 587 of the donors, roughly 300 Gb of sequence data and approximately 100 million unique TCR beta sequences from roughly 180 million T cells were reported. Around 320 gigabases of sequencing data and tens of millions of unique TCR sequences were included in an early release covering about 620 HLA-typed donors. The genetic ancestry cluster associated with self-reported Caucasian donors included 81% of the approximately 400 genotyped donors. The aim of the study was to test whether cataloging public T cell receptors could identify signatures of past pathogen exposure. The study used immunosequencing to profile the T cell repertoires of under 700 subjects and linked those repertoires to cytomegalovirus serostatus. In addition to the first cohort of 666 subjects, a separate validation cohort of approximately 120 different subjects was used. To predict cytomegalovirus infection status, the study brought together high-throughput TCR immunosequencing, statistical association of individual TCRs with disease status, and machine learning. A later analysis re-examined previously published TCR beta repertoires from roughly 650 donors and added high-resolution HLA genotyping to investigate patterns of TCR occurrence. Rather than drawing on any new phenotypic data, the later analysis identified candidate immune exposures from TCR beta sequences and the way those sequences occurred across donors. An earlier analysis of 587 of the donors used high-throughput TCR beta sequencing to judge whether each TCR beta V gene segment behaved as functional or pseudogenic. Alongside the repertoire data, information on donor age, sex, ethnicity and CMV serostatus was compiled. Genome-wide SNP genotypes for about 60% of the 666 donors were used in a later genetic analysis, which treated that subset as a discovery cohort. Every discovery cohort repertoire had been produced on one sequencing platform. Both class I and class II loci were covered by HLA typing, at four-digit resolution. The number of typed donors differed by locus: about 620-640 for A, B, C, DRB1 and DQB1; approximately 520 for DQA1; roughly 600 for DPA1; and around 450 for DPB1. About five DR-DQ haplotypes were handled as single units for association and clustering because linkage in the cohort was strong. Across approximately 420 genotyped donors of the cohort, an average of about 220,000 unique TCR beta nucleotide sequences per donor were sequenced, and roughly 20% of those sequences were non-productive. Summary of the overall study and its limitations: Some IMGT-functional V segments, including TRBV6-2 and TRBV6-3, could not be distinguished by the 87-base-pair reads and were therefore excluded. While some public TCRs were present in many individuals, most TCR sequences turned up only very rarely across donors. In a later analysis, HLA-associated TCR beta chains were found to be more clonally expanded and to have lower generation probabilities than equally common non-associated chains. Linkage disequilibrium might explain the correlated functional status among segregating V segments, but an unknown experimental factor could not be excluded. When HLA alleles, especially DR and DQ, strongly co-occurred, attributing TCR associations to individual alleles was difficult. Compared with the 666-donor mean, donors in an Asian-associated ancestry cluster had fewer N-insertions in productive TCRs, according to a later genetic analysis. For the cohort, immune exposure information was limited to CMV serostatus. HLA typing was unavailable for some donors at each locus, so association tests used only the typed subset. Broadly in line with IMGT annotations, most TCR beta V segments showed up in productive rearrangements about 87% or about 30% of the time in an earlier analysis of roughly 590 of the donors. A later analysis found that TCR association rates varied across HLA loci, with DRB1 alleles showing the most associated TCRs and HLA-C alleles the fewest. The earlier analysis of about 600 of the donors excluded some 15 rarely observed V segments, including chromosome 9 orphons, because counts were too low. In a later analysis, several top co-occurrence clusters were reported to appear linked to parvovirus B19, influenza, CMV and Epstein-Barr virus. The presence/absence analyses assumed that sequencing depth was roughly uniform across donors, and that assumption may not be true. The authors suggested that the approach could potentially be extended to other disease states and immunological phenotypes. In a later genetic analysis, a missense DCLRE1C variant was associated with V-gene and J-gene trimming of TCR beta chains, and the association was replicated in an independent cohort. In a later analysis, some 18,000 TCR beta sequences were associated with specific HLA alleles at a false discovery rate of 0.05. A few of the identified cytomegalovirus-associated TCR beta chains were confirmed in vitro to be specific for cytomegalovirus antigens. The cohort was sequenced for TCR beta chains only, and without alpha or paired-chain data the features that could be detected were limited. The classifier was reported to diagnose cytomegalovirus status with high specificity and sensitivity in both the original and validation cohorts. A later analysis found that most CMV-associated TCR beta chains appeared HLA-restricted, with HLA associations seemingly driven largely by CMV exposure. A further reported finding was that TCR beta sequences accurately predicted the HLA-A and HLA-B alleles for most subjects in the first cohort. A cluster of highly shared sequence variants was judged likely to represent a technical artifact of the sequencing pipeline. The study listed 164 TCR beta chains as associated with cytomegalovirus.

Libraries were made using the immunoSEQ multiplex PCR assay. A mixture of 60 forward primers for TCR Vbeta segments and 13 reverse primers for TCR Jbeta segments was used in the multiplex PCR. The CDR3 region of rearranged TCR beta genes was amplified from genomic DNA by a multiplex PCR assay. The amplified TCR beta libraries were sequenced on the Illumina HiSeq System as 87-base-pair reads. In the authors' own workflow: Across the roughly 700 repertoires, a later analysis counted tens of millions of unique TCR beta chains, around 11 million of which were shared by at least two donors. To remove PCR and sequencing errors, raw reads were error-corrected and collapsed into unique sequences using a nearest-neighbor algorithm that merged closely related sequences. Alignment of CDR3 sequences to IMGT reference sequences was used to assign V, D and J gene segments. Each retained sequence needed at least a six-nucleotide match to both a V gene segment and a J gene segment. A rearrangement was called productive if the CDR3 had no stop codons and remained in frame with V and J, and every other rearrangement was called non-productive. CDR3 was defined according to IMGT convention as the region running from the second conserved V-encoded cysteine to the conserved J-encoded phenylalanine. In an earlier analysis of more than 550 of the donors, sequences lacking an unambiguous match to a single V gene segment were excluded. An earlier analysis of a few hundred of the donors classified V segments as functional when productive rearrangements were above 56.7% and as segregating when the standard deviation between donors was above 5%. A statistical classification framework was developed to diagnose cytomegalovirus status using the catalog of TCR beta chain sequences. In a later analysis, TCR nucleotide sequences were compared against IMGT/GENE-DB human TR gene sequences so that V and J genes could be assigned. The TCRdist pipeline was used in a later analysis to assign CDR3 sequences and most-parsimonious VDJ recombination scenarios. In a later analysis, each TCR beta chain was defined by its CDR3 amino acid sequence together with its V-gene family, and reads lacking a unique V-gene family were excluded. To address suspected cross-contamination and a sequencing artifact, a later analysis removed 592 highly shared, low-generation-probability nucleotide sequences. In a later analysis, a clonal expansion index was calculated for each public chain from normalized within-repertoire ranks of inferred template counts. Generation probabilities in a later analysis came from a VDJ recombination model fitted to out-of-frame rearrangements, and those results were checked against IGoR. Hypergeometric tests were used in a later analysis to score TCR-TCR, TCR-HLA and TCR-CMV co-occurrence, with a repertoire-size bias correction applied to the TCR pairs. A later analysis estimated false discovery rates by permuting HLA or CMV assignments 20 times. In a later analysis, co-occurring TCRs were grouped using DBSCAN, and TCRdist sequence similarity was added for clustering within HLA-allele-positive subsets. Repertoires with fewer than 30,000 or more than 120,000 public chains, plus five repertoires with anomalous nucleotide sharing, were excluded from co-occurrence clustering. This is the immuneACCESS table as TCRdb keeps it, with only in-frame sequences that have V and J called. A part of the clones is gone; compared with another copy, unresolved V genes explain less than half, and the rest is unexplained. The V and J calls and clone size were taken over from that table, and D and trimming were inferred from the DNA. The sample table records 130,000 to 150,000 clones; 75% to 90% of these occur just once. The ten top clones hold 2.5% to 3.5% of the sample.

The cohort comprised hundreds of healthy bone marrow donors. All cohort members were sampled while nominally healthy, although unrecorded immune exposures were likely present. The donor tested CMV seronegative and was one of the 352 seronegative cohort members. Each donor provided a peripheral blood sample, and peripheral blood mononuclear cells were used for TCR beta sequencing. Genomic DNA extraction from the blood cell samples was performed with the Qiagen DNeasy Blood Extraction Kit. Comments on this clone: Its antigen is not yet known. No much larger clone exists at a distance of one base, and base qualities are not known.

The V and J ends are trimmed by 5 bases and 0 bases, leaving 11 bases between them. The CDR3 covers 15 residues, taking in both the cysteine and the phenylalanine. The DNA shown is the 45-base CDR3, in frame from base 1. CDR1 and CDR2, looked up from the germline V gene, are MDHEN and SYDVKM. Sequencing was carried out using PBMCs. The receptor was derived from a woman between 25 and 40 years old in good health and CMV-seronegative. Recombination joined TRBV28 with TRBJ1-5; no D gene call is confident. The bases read TGTGCCAGCAGTCCCCGGTCGGTTAGCAATCAGCCCCAGCATTTT. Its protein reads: CASSPRSVSNQPQHF.